Each of the 5 T cell receptor beta chains below was sequenced from the same sample in a study of cytomegalovirus exposure and HLA in healthy donors. The PCR contained 60 Vbeta and 13 Jbeta primers. Method: immunoSEQ multiplex PCR; TCRdb's copy keeps in-frame clones and lacks some. Altogether about 100,000 clones are present, more than 65% being singletons, with the ten largest covering around 4.8%. The sequenced sample was PBMCs. These receptors were taken from a woman between 18 and 29 years old in good health and CMV-seropositive.

The chain links TRBV27 to TRBJ2-7, with D possibly matching TRBD2 (6 bases). Germline CDR1 and CDR2: MNHEY and SMNVEV (reference sequence). Deletions cut 2 bases from V and 0 bases from J, with 11 bases between. CDR3 size: 15 residues. Written as DNA, the CDR3 is TGTGCCAGCAGTTTAACCGGGAGTCCCTCCTACGAGCAGTACTTC. Protein sequence: CASSLTGSPSYEQYF.

Only one count was recorded for this clone. The V gene is TRBV27, the J gene TRBJ1-2; 9 nucleotides line up with TRBD1. Unmatched junction bases numbered 9, after V lost 5 bases and J lost 5 bases. This CDR3 comprises 15 residues. CDR1 and CDR2 from the germline V gene are MNHEY and SMNVEV (reference sequence). CDR3 protein: CASSPRTGDGYGYTF. In DNA, the CDR3 is TGTGCCAGCAGTCCAAGGACAGGGGATGGGTATGGCTACACCTTC.

The chain couples TRBV7-9 to TRBJ2-3; D may be TRBD2 (6 bases). The CDR3 is made up of 16 amino acids. V was shortened by 5 bases and J by 2 bases, with 17 bases between the two germline ends. The germline V gene has CDR1 SEHNR and CDR2 FQNEAQ (reference sequence). This CDR3 is CASSTGTIADTDTQYF. In DNA form, the CDR3 reads TGTGCCAGCAGCACGGGAACGATAGCGGACACAGATACGCAGTATTTT. Looking up the rest from reference TRBV7-9 and TRBJ2-3 gives the full variable domain: DTGVSQNPRHKITKRGQNVTFRCDPISEHNRLYWYRQTLGQGPEFLTYFQNEAQLEKSRLLSDRFSAERPKGSFSTLEIQRTEQGDSAMYLCASSTGTIADTDTQYFGPGTRLTVL.

This clone has just one count. CDR3 loop: CASSDSSRGFEQFF. CDR3 DNA sequence: TGTGCCAGCAGTGACTCGAGTCGGGGGTTTGAGCAGTTCTTC. The rearrangement uses TRBV6-4 and TRBJ2-1; possible D gene TRBD2, 6 bases. Germline V gene sequence: CDR1 MRHNA, CDR2 SNTAGT. The CDR3 runs 14 residues. The V end was cut by 0 bases, the J end by 9 bases, with 12 bases between.

This chain connects TRBV29-1 to TRBJ1-1; possible D gene TRBD1, 5 bases. The CDR3 contains 15 residues. V lost 4 bases to trimming and J lost 1 base, with 16 bases between them. Per germline, CDR1 SQVTM and CDR2 ANQGSEA. CDR3 DNA sequence: TGCAGCGTTGCCGAGGGGAGGGGCGGGAACACTGAAGCTTTCTTT. Translated, it gives CSVAEGRGGNTEAFF.